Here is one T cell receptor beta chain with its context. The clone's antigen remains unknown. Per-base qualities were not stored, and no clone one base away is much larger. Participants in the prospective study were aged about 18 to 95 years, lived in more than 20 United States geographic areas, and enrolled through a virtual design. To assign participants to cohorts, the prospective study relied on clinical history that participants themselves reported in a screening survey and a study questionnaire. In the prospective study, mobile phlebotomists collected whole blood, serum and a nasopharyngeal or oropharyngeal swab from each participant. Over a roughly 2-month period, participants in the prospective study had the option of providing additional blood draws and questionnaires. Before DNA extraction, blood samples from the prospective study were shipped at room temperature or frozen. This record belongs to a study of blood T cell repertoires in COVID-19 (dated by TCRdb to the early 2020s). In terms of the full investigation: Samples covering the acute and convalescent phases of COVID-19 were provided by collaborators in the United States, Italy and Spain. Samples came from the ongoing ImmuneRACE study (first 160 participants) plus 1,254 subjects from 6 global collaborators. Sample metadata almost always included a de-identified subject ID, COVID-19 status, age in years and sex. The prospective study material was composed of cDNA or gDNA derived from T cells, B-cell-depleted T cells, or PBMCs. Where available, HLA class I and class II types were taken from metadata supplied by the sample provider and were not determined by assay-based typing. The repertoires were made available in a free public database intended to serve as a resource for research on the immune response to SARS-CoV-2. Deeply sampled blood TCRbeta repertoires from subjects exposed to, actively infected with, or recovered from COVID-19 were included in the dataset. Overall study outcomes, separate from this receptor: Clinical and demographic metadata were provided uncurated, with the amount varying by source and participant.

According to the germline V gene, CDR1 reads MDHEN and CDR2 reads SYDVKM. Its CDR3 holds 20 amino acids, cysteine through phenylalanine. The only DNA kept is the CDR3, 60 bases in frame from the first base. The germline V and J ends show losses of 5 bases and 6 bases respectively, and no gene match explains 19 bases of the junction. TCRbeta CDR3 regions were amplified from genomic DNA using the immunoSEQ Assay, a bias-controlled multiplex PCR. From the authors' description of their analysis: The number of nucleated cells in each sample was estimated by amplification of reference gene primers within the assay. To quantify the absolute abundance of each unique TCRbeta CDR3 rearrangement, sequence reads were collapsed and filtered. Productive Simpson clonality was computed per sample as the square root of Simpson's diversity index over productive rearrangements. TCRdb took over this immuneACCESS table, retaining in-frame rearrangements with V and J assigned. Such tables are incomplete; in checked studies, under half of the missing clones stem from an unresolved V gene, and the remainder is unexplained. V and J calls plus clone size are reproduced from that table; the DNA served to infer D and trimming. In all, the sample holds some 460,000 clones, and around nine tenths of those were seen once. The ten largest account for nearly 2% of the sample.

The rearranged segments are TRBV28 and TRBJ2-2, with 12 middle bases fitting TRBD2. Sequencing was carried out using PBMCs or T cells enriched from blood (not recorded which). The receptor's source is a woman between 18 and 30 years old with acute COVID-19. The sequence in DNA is TGTGCCAGCAGTCTATCCCTTTGGACTAGCGGGAAAGGAGAGGCCGGGGAGCTGTTTTTT. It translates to CASSLSLWTSGKGEAGELFF.